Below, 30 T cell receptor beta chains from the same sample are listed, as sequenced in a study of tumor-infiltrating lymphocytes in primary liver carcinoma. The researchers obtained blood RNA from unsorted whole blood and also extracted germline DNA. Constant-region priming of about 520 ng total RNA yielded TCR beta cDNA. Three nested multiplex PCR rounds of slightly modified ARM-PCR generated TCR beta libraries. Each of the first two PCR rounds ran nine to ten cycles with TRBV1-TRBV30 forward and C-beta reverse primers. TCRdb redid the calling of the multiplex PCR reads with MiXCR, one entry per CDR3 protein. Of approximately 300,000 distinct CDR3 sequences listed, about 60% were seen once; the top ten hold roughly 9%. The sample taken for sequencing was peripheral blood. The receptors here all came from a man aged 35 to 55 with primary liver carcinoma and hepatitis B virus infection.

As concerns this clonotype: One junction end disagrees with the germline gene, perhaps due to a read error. The CDR3 spells CASSPFFRDERFF. The CDR3 DNA follows: TGTGCCAGCAGCCCTTTTTTCAGGGATGAGCGGTTCTTC. The chain combines TRBV7-9 with TRBJ2-1; D is possibly TRBD1 (5 bases). The CDR3 is 13 residues long. Looked up from germline, CDR1 is SEHNR and CDR2 is FQNEAQ (reference sequence).

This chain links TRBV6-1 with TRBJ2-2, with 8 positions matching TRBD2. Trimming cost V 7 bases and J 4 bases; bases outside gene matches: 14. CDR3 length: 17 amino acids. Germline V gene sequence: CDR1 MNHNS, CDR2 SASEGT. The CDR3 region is CASNAGTRGLPTGELFF. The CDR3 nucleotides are TGTGCCAGCAATGCCGGGACTAGAGGGTTGCCCACCGGGGAGCTGTTTTTT.

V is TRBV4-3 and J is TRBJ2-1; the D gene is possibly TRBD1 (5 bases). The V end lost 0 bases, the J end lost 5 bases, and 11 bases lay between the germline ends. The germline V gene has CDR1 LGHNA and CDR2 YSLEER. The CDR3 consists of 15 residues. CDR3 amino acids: CASSQDGAPHNEQFF. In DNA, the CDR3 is TGCGCCAGCAGCCAAGATGGGGCCCCCCACAATGAGCAGTTCTTC.

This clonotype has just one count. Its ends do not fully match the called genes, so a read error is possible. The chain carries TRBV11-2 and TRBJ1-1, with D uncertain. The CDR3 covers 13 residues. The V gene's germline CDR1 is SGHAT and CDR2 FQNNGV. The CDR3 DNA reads TGTGCCAGCAGCCTACAGTCGCTCATTGAAGATTTCTTT. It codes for CASSLQSLIEDFF.

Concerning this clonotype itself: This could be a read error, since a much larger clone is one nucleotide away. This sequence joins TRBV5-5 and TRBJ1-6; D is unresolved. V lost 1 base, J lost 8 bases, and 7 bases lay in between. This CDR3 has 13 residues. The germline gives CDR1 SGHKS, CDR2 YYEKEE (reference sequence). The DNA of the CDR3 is TGTGCCAGCAGCTTGTGCGGATATTCACCCCTCCACTTT. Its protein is CASSLCGYSPLHF.

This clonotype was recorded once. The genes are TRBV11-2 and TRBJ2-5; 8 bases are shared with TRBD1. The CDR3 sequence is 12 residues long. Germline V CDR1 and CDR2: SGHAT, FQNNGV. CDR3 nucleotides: TGTATCAGCAGCTACGGACAGGGTGGCCAGTACTTC. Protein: CISSYGQGGQYF.

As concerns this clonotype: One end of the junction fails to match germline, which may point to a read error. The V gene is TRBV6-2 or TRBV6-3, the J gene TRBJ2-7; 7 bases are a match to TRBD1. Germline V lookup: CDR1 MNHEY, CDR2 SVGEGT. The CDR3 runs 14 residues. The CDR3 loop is CASSSLGQVYEQYF. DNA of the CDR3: TGTGCCAGCAGTTCCCTTGGACAGGTCTACGAACAGTACTTC.

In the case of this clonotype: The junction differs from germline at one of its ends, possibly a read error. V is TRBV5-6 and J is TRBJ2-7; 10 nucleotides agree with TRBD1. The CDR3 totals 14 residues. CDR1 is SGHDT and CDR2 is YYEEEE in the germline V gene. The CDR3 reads CVSSAGQGNYEQYF. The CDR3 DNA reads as TGTGTCAGCAGTGCGGGACAGGGGAACTACGAGCAGTACTTC.

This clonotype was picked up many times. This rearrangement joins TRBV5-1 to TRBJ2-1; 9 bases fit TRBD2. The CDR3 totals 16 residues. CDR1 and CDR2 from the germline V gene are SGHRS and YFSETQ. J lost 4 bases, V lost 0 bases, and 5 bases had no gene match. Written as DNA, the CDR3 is TGCGCCAGCAGCTTGGTGGCGGGAGGGCCATACAATGAGCAGTTCTTC. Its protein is CASSLVAGGPYNEQFF.

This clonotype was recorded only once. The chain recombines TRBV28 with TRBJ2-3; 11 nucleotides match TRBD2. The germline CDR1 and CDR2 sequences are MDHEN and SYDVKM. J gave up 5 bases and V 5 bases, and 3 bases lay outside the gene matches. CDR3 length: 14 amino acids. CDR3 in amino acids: CASSHSGRVDTQYF. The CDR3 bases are TGTGCCAGCAGTCATAGCGGGAGGGTAGATACGCAGTATTTT.

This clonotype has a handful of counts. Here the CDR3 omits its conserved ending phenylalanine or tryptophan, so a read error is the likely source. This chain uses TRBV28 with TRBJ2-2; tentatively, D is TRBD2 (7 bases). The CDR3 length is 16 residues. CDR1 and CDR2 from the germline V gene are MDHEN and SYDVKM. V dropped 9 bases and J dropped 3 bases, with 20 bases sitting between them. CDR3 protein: CASLLPGAGDTGELFL. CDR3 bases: TGTGCCAGTTTGTTACCAGGGGCGGGGGACACCGGGGAGCTGTTTCTT.

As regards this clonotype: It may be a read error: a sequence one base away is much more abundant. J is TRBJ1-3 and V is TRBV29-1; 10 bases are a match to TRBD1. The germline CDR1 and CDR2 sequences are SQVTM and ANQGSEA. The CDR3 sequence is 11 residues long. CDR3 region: CSGDRGNIIYF. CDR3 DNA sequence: TGCAGCGGGGACAGGGGAAACATCATATATTTT. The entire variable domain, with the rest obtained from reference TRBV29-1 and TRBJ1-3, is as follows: SAVISQKPSRDICQRGTSLTIQCQVDSQVTMMFWYRQQPGQSLTLIATANQGSEATYESGFVIDKFPISRPNLTFSTLTVSNMSPEDSSIYLCSGDRGNIIYFGEGSWLTVV.

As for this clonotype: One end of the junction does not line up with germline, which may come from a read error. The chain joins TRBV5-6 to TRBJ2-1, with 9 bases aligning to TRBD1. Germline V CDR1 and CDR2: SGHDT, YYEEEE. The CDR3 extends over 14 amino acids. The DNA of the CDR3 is TGTGCCAGCAGGGACAGGGGAGGACACAATGTGCAGTTCTTC. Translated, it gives CASRDRGGHNVQFF.

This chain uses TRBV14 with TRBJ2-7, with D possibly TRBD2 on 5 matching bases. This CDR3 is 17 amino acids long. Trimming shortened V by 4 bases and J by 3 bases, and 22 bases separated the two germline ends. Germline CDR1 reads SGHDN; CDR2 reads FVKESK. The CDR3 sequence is CASSRQFPRTGFYEQYF. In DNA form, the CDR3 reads TGTGCCAGCAGCCGACAATTTCCCAGGACTGGATTCTACGAGCAGTACTTC.

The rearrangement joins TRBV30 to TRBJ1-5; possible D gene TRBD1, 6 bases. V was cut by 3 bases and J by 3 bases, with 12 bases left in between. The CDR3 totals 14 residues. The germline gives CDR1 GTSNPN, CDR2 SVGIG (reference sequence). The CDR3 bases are TGTGCCTGGAGCCAGGGACAAAACAATCAGCCCCAGCATTTT. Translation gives CAWSQGQNNQPQHF.

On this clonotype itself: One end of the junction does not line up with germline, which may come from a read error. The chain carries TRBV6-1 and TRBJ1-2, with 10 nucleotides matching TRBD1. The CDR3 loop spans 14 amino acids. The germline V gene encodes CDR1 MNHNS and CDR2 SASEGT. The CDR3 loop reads CTSRPRTGGYGYTF. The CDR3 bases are TGTACCAGCCGTCCCCGGACAGGGGGCTATGGCTACACCTTC.

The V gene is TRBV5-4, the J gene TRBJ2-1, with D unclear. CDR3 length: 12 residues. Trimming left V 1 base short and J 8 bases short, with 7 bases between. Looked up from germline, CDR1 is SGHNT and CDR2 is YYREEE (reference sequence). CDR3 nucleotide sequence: TGTGCCAGCAGCTTGCCCGGGCATGAGCAGTTCTTC. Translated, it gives CASSLPGHEQFF.

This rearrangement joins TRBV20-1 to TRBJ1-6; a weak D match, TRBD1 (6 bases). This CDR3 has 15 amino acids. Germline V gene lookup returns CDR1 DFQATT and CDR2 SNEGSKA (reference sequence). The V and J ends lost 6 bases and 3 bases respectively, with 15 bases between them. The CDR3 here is CSAHAGVGYNSPLHF. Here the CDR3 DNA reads TGCAGTGCCCACGCAGGGGTTGGCTATAATTCACCCCTCCACTTT.

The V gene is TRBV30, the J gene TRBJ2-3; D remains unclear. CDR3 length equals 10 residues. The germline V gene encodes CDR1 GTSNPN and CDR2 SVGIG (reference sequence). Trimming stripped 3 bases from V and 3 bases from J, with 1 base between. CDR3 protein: CAWRTDTQYF. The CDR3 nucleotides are TGTGCCTGGAGAACAGATACGCAGTATTTT.

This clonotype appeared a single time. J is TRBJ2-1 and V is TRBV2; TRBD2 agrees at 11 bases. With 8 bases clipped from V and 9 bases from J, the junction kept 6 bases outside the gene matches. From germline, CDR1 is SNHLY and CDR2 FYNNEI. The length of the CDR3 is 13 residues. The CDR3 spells CASELAGEGEQFF. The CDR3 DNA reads TGTGCCAGCGAACTAGCGGGAGAGGGTGAGCAGTTCTTC.

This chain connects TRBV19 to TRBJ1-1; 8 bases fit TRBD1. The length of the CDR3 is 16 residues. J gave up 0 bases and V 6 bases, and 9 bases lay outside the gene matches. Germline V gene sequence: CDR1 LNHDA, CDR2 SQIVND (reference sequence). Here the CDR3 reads CASSYPADRVNTEAFF. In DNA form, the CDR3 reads TGTGCCAGTAGCTACCCGGCGGACAGGGTGAACACTGAAGCTTTCTTT.

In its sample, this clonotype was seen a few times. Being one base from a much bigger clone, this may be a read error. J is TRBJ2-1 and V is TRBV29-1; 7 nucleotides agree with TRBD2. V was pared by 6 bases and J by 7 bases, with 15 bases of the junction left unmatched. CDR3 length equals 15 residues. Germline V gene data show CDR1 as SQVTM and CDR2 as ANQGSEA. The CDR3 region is CSVLDWTSGENEQFF. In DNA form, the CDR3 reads TGCAGCGTCTTGGATTGGACCAGCGGGGAGAATGAGCAGTTCTTC.

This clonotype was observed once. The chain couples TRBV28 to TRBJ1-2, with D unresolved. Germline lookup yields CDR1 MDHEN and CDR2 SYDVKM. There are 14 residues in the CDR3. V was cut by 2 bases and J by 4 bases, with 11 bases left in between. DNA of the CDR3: TGTGCCAGCAGTTTAGAGTACCTTCCCTATGGCTACACCTTC. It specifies CASSLEYLPYGYTF.

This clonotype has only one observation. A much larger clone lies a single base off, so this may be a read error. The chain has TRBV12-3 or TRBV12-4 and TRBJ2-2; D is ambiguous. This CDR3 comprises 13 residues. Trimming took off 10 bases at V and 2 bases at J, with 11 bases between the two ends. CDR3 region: CAIQQENTGELFF. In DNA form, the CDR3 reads TGTGCCATCCAGCAGGAAAACACCGGGGAGCTGTTTTTT.

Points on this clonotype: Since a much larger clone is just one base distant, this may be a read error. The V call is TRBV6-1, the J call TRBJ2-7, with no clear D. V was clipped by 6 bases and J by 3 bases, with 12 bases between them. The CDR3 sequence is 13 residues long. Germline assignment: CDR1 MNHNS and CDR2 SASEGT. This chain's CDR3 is CASRWAGLYEQYF. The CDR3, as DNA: TGTGCCAGCAGGTGGGCAGGTCTCTACGAGCAGTACTTC.

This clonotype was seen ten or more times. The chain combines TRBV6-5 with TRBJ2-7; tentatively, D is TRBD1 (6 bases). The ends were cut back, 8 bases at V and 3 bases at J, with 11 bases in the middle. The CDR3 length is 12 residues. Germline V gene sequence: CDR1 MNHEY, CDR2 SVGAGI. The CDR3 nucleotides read TGTGCCAGCGGACAGAAAGTCTACGAGCAGTACTTC. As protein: CASGQKVYEQYF.

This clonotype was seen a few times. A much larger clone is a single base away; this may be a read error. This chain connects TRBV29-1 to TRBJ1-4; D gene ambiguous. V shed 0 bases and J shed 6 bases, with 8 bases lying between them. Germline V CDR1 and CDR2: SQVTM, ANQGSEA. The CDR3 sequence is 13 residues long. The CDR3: CSVEESPYEKLFF. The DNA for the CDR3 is TGCAGCGTTGAAGAGAGCCCTTATGAAAAACTGTTTTTT. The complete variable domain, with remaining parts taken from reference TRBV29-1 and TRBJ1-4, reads SAVISQKPSRDICQRGTSLTIQCQVDSQVTMMFWYRQQPGQSLTLIATANQGSEATYESGFVIDKFPISRPNLTFSTLTVSNMSPEDSSIYLCSVEESPYEKLFFGSGTQLSVL.

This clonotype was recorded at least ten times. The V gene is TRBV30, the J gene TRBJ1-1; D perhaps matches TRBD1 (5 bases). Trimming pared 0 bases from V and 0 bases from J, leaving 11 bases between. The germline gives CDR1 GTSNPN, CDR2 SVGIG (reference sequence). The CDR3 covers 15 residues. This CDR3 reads CAWSVWGSMNTEAFF. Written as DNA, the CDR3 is TGTGCCTGGAGTGTATGGGGCAGCATGAACACTGAAGCTTTCTTT.

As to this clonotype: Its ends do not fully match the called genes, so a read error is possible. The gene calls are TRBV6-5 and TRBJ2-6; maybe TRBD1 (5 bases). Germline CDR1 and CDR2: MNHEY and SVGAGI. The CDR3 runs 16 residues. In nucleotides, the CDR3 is TGTGCCAGCAGATACTACACGGGCTCTGGGGCCAACGTCCTGACATTC. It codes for CASRYYTGSGANVLTF.

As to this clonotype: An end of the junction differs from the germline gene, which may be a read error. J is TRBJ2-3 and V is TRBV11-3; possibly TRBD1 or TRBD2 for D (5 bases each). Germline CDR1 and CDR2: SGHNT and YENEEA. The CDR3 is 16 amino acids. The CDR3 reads CASSPVEGTSTDTQDF. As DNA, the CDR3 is TGTGCCAGCAGCCCGGTCGAGGGGACCAGTACAGATACGCAGGATTTT. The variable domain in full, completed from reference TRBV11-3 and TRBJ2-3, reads EAGVVQSPRYKIIEKKQPVAFWCNPISGHNTLYWYLQNLGQGPELLIRYENEEAVDDSQLPKDRFSAERLKGVDSTLKIQPAELGDSAVYLCASSPVEGTSTDTQDFGPGTRLTVL.